One sample yielded the 5 T cell receptor beta chains listed below, sequenced in a study of T cell repertoires in cytomegalovirus infection. TCRdb ran MiXCR on the reads and lists one entry per CDR3 protein. This sample has roughly 230,000 distinct CDR3 sequences, with around 6.6% found just once. What was sequenced was PBMCs. The receptors stem from a human donor in good health (CMV status not recorded). Some clones in this sample may be carry-over from other donors' samples.

In this sample, this clonotype turned up many times. This chain connects TRBV7-2 to TRBJ2-3; D unresolved. This CDR3 contains 14 residues. The germline V gene has CDR1 SGHTA and CDR2 FQGNSA. V was pared by 2 bases and J by 7 bases, with 13 bases between. The CDR3 spells CASSLRAGPNTQYF. For the CDR3, the DNA is TGTGCCAGCAGCTTAAGGGCAGGCCCTAATACGCAGTATTTT.

This clonotype has ten or more counts. V usage is TRBV4-3 and J usage is TRBJ1-2; D unclear. Trimming shortened V by 4 bases and J by 4 bases, and 19 bases separated the two germline ends. CDR1 and CDR2 (germline): LGHNA, YSLEER. This CDR3 has 16 residues. The CDR3 protein is CASSLLGSRGGYGYTF. CDR3 nucleotides: TGCGCCAGCAGCCTACTCGGATCCCGAGGAGGCTATGGCTACACCTTC.

Many counts were recorded for this clonotype. J is TRBJ1-3 and V is TRBV7-2; no clear D gene. This CDR3 region has 13 residues. CDR1 and CDR2 from the germline V gene are SGHTA and FQGNSA. V lost 5 bases and J lost 5, with 10 bases in between. DNA of the CDR3: TGTGCCAGCAGCGATGGAGCTAGAAACACCATATATTTT. Protein sequence: CASSDGARNTIYF. Full variable domain (missing parts from reference TRBV7-2 and TRBJ1-3): GAGVSQSPSNKVTEKGKDVELRCDPISGHTALYWYRQSLGQGLEFLIYFQGNSAPDKSGLPSDRFSAERTGGSVSTLTIQRTQQEDSAVYLCASSDGARNTIYFGEGSWLTVV.

This clonotype was seen more than once but under ten times. The chain recombines TRBV5-5 with TRBJ2-1; D is perhaps TRBD2 (6 bases). Deletions cut 1 base from V and 6 bases from J, with 29 bases between. CDR3 length equals 20 residues. Germline CDR1 reads SGHKS; CDR2 reads YYEKEE (reference sequence). As DNA, the CDR3 is TGTGCCAGCAGCTTGATCCGGACTACCAGAGACCGTCCTATCCTCAATGAGCAGTTCTTC. Translated: CASSLIRTTRDRPILNEQFF.

This clonotype was seen repeatedly, ten times or more. The chain is built from TRBV25-1 and TRBJ2-5; D might be TRBD1 (6 bases). V lost 2 bases, J lost 1 base, and 14 bases lay in between. Germline V lookup: CDR1 MGHDK, CDR2 SYGVNS. CDR3 length equals 16 residues. The CDR3 is CASSEIGRGLQETQYF. In DNA form, the CDR3 reads TGTGCCAGCAGTGAAATCGGCAGGGGCCTCCAAGAGACCCAGTACTTC. The full variable domain, with the rest looked up from reference TRBV25-1 and TRBJ2-5, is EADIYQTPRYLVIGTGKKITLECSQTMGHDKMYWYQQDPGMELHLIHYSYGVNSTEKGDLSSESTVSRIRTEHFPLTLESARPSHTSQYLCASSEIGRGLQETQYFGPGTRLLVL.